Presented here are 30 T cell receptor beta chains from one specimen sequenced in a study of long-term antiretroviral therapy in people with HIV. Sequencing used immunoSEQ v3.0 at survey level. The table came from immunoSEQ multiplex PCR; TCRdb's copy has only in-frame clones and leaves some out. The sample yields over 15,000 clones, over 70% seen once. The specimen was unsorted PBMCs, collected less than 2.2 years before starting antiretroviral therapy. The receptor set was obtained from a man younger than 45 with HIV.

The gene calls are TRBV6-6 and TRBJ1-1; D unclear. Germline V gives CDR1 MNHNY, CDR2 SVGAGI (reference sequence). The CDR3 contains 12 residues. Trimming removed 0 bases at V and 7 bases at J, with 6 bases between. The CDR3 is CASSYSRVEAFF. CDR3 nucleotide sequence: TGTGCCAGCAGTTACTCGAGGGTTGAAGCTTTCTTT.

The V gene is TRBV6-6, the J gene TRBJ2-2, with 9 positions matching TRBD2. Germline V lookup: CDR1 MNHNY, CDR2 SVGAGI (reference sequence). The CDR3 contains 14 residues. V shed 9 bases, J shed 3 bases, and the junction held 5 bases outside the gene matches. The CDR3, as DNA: TGTGCCAGTAGGAGACTAGCGGACACCGGGGAGCTGTTTTTT. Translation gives CASRRLADTGELFF.

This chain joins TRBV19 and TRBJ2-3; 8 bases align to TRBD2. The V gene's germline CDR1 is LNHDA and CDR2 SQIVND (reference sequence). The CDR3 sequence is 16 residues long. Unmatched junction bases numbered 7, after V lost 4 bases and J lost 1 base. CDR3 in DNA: TGTGCCAGTAGTAGAAATCCAGCGGGGGGCACAGATACGCAGTATTTT. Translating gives CASSRNPAGGTDTQYF.

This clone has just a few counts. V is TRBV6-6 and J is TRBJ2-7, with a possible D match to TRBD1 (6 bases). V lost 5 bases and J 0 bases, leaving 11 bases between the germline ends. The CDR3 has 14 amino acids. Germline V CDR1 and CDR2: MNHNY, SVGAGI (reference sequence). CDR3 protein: CASSMGQFSYEQYF. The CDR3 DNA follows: TGTGCCAGCAGTATGGGACAATTCTCCTACGAGCAGTACTTC.

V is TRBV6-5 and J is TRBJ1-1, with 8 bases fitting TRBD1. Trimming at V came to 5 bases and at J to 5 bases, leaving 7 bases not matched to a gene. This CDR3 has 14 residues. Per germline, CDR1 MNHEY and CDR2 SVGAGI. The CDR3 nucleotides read TGTGCCAGCAGTCATCGGACAGGGTTAACTGAAGCTTTCTTT. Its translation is CASSHRTGLTEAFF.

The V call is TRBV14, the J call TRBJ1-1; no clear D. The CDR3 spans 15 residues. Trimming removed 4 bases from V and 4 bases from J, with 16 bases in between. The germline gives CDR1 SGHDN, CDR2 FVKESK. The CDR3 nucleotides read TGTGCCAGCAGCCTAAGCCAGGTTACGAGCACTGAAGCTTTCTTT. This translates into CASSLSQVTSTEAFF.

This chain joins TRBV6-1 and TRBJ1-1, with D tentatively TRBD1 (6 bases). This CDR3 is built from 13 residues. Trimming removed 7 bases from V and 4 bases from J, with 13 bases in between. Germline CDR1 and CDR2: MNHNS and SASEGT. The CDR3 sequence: CASKSGGITEAFF. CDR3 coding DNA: TGTGCCAGCAAAAGCGGGGGCATCACTGAAGCTTTCTTT.

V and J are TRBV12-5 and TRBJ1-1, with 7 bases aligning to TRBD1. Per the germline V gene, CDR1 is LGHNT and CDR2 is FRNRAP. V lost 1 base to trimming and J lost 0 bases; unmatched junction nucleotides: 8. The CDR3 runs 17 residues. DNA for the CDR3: TGTGCTAGTGGTTTGGGAGAGAAGGGACAGCTGAACACTGAAGCTTTCTTT. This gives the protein CASGLGEKGQLNTEAFF.

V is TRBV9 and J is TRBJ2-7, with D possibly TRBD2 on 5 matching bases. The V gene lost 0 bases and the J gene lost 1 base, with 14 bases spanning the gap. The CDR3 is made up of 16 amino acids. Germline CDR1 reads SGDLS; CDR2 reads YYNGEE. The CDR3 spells CASSVGGWSGSYEQYF. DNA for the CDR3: TGTGCCAGCAGCGTAGGAGGATGGAGCGGTTCCTACGAGCAGTACTTC.

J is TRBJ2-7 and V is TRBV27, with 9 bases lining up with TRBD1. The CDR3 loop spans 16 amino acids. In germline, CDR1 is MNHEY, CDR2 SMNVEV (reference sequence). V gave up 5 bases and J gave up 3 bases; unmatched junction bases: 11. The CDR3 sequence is CASSPAADRGFYEQYF. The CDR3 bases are TGTGCCAGCAGTCCGGCCGCCGACAGGGGGTTCTACGAGCAGTACTTC.

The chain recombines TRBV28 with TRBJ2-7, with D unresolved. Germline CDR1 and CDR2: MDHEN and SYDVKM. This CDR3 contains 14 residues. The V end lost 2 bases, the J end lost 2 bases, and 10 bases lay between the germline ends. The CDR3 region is CASSLIGAAYEQYF. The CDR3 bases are TGTGCCAGCAGTTTAATAGGCGCAGCCTACGAGCAGTACTTC.

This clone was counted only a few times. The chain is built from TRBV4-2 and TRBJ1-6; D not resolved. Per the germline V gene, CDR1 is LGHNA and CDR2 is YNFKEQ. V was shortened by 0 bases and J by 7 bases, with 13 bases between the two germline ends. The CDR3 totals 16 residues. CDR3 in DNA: TGTGCCAGCAGCCAAGAGCCTGGATGGGGAAATTCACCCCTCCACTTT. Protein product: CASSQEPGWGNSPLHF.

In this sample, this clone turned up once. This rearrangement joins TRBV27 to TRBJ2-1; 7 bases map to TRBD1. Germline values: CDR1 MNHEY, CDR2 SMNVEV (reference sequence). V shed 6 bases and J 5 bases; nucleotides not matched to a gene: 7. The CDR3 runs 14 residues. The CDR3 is CASRPTGVDNEQFF. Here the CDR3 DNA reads TGTGCCAGCAGACCAACAGGGGTGGACAATGAGCAGTTCTTC.

CDR3 DNA sequence: TGTGCCAGCAGCGCAGGAGTGAACACTGAAGCTTTCTTT. Protein product: CASSAGVNTEAFF. The genes are TRBV7-8 and TRBJ1-1; D not resolved. V was clipped by 5 bases and J by 0 bases, with 7 bases between them. The CDR3 totals 13 residues. Germline V gives CDR1 SGHVS, CDR2 FQNEAQ.

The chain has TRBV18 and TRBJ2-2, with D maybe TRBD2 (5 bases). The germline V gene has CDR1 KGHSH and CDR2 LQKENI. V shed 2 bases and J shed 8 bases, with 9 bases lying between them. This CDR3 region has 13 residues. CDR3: CASSPIEGGELFF. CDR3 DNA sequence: TGTGCCAGCTCACCAATAGAGGGAGGGGAGCTGTTTTTT. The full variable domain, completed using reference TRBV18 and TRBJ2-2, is NAGVMQNPRHLVRRRGQEARLRCSPMKGHSHVYWYRQLPEEGLKFMVYLQKENIIDESGMPKERFSAEFPKEGPSILRIQQVVRGDSAAYFCASSPIEGGELFFGEGSRLTVL.

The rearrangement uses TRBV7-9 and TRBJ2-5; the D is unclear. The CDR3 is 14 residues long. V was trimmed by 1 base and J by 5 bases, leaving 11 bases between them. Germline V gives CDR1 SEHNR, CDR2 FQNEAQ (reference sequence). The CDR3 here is CASSLGASLETQYF. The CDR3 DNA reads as TGTGCCAGCAGCTTAGGGGCTTCCCTTGAGACCCAGTACTTC.

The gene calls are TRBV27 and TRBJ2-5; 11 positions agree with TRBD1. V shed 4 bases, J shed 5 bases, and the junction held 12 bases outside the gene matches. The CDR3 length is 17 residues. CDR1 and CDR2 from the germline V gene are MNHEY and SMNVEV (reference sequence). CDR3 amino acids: CASSSTESGTGGETQYF. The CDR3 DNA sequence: TGTGCCAGCAGTTCTACTGAATCCGGGACAGGGGGGGAGACCCAGTACTTC.

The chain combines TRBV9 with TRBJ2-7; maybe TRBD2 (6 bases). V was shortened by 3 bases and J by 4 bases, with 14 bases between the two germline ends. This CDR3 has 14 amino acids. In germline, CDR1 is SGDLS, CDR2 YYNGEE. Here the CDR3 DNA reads TGTGCCAGCAGCGAAGCCGGGACTGAATACGAGCAGTACTTC. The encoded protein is CASSEAGTEYEQYF. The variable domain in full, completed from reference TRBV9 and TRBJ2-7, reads DSGVTQTPKHLITATGQRVTLRCSPRSGDLSVYWYQQSLDQGLQFLIQYYNGEERAKGNILERFSAQQFPDLHSELNLSSLELGDSALYFCASSEAGTEYEQYFGPGTRLTVT.

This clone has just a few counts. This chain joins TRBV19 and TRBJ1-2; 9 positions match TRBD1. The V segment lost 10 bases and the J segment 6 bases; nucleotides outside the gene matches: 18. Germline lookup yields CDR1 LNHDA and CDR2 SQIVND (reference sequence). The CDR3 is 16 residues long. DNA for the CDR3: TGTGCCACCACCAAACGGGACAGGGCGTCCAGTGATGGCTACACCTTC. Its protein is CATTKRDRASSDGYTF. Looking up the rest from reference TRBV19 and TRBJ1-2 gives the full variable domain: DGGITQSPKYLFRKEGQNVTLSCEQNLNHDAMYWYRQDPGQGLRLIYYSQIVNDFQKGDIAEGYSVSREKKESFPLTVTSAQKNPTAFYLCATTKRDRASSDGYTFGSGTRLTVV.

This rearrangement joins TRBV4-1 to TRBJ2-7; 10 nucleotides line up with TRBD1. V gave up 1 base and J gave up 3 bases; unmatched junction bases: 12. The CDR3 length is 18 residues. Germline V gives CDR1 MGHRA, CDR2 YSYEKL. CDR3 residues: CASSQGSIPGQGSYEQYF. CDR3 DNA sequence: TGCGCCAGCAGCCAAGGTTCCATACCGGGACAGGGGAGCTACGAGCAGTACTTC.

CDR3 residues: CSAHLISGYTF. The CDR3 DNA sequence: TGCAGTGCGCATTTAATTAGTGGCTACACCTTC. The V gene is TRBV20-1, the J gene TRBJ1-2; no reliable D call. V shed 6 bases and J shed 7 bases, with 12 bases lying between them. The germline CDR1 and CDR2 sequences are DFQATT and SNEGSKA (reference sequence). The CDR3 totals 11 residues.

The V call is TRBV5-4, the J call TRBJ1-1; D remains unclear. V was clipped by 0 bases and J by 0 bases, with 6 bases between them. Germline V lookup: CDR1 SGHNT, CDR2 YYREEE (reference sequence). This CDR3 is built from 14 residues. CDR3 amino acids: CASSLALMNTEAFF. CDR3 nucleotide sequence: TGTGCCAGCAGCTTGGCACTCATGAACACTGAAGCTTTCTTT.

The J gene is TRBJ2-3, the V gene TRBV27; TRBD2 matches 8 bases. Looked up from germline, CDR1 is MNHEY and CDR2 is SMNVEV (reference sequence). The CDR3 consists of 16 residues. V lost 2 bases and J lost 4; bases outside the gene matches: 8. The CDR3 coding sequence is TGTGCCAGCAGTTTAGAATTCGGGAGGGGCCCAGATACGCAGTATTTT. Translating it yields CASSLEFGRGPDTQYF.

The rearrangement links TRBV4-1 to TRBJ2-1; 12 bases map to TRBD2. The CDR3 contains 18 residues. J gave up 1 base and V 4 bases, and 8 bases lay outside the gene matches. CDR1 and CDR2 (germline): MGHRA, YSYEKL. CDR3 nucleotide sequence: TGCGCCAGCAGCCCGTCGCTAGCGGGAGGGGGGTCCTACAATGAGCAGTTCTTC. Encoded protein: CASSPSLAGGGSYNEQFF.

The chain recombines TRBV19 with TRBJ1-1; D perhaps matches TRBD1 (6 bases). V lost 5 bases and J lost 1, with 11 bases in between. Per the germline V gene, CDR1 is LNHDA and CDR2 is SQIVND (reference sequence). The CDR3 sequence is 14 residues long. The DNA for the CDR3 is TGTGCCAGTAGTCCCTTGACAGGGAACACTGAAGCTTTCTTT. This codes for CASSPLTGNTEAFF.

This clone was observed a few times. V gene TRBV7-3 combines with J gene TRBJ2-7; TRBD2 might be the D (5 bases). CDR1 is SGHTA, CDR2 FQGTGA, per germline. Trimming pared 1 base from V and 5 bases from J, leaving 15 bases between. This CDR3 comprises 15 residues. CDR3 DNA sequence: TGTGCCAGCAGCTTAAGTGCAGCATCGGGGAACGAGCAGTACTTC. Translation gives CASSLSAASGNEQYF.

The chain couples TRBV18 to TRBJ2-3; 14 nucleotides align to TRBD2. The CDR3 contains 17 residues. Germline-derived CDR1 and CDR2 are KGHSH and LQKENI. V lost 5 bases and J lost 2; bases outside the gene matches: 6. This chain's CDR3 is CASSTGTSGSPTDTQYF. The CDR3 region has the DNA TGTGCCAGCTCAACCGGGACTAGCGGGAGTCCCACAGATACGCAGTATTTT.

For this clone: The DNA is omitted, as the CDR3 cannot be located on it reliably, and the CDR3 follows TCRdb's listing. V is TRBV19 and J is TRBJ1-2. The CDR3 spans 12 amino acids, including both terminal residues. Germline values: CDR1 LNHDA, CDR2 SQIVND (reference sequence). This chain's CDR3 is CASSPKWGAGTF.

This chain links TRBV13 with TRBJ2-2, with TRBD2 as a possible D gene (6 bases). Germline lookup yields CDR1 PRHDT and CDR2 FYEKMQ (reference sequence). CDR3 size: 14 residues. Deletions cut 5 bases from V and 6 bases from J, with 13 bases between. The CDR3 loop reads CASSQGLWAGELFF. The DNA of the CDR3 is TGTGCCAGCAGCCAGGGACTTTGGGCCGGGGAGCTGTTTTTT.

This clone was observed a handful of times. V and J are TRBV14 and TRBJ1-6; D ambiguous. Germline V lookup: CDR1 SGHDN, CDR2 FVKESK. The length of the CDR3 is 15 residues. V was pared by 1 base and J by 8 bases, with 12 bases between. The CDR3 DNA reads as TGTGCCAGCAGCCAAGTCCCTTTGGGGTATTCACCCCTCCACTTT. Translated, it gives CASSQVPLGYSPLHF.